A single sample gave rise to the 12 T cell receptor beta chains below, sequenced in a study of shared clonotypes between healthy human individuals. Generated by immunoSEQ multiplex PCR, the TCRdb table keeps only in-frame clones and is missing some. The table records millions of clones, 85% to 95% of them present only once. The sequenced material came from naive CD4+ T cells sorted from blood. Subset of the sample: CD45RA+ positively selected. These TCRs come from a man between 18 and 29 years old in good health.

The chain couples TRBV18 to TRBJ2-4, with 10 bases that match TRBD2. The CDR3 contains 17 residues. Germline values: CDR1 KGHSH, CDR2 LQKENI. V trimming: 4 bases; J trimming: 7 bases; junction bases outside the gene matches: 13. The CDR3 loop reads CASSRIESGGGANIQYF. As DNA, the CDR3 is TGTGCCAGCTCACGGATAGAGAGCGGGGGGGGCGCGAACATTCAGTACTTC.

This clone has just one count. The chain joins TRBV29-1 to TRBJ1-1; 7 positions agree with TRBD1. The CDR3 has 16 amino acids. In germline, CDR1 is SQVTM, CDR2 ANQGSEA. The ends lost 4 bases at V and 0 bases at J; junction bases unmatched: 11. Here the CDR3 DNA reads TGCAGCGTTGTAAAGTCACAGGGGCGATTGAACACTGAAGCTTTCTTT. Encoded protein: CSVVKSQGRLNTEAFF.

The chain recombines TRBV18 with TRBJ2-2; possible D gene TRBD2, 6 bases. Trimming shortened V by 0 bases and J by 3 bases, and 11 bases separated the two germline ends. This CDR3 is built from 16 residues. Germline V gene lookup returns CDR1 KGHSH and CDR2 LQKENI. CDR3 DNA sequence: TGTGCCAGCTCACCACCTCCGACTAGTTACACCGGGGAGCTGTTTTTT. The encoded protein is CASSPPPTSYTGELFF.

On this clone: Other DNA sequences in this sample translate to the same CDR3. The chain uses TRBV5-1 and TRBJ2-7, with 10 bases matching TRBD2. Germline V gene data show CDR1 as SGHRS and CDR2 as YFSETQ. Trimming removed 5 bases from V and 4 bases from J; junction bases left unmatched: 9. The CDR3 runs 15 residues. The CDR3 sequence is CASSPGLADPYEQYF. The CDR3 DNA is TGCGCCAGCAGTCCCGGACTAGCGGACCCATACGAGCAGTACTTC.

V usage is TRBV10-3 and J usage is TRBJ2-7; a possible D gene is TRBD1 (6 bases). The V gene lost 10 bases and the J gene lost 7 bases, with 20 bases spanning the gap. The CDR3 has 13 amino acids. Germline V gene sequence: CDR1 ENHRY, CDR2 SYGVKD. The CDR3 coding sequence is TGTGCCACCACTGGGACACAAGTAGGGGAGCAGTACTTC. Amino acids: CATTGTQVGEQYF.

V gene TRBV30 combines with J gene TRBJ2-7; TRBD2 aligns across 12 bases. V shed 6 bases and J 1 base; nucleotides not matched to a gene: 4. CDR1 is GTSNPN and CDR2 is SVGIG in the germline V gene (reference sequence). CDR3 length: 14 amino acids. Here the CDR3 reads CACTGTSGSYEQYF. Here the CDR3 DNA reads TGTGCCTGCACCGGGACTAGCGGGTCCTACGAGCAGTACTTC.

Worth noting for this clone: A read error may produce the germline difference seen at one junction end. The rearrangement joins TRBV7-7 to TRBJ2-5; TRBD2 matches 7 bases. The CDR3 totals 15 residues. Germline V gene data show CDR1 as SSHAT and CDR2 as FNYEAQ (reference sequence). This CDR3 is CASSKNIGTKETQYF. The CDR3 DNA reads TGTGCTAGCAGTAAAAACATCGGGACTAAGGAGACCCAGTACTTC.

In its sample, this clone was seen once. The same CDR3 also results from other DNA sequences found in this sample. DNA of the CDR3: TGCGCCAGCAGCTTAGGTTCTAGCTCCTACAATGAGCAGTTCTTC. This translates into CASSLGSSSYNEQFF. The chain combines TRBV5-1 with TRBJ2-1; D gene ambiguous. This CDR3 has 15 residues. Trimming left V 2 bases short and J 0 bases short, with 9 bases between. Germline V CDR1 and CDR2: SGHRS, YFSETQ.

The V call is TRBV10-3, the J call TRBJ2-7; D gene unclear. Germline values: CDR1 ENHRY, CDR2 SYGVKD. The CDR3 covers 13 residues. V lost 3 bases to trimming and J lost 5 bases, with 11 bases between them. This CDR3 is CAISESVQDEQYF. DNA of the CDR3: TGTGCCATCAGTGAATCGGTTCAGGACGAGCAGTACTTC.

The CDR3 region has the DNA TGTGCCGGTTACCTAGCGGGTAGCACAGATACGCAGTATTTT. Translation gives CAGYLAGSTDTQYF. The V and J genes are TRBV2 and TRBJ2-3; 8 bases line up with TRBD2. CDR1 and CDR2 (germline): SNHLY, FYNNEI. The CDR3 runs 14 residues. The trim removed 11 bases at V and 0 bases at J, leaving 7 bases unmatched.

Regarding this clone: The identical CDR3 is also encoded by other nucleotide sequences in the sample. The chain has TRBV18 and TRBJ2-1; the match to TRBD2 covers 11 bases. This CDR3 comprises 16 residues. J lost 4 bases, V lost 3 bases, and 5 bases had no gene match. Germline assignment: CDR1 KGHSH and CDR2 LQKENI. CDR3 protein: CASSPPSGGSYNEQFF. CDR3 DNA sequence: TGTGCCAGCTCACCTCCTAGCGGGGGGAGTTACAATGAGCAGTTCTTC. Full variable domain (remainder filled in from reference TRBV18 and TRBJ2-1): NAGVMQNPRHLVRRRGQEARLRCSPMKGHSHVYWYRQLPEEGLKFMVYLQKENIIDESGMPKERFSAEFPKEGPSILRIQQVVRGDSAAYFCASSPPSGGSYNEQFFGPGTRLTVL.

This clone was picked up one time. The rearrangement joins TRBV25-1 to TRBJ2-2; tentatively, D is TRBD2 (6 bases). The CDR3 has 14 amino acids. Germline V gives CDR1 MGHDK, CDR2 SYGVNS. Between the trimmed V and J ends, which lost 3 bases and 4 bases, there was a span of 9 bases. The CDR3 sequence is CASSEPGATGELFF. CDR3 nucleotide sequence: TGTGCCAGCAGTGAGCCGGGAGCCACCGGGGAGCTGTTTTTT.